This T cell receptor beta chain was observed in a study of blood T cell repertoires in COVID-19 (dated by TCRdb to 2020 to 2021). A note on the overall study: Samples from collaborators originated in the United States, Italy and Spain and spanned both the acute and convalescent phases of COVID-19. Subjects who had been exposed to COVID-19, were actively infected with it, or had recovered from it provided the deeply sampled blood TCRbeta repertoires that made up the dataset. The repertoires were released in a freely available public database meant as a resource for research on the immune response to SARS-CoV-2. Nearly every sample came with metadata listing a de-identified subject ID, COVID-19 status, age in years and sex. Samples came from the ongoing ImmuneRACE study (first 160 participants) plus 1,254 subjects from 6 global collaborators. The material from the prospective study consisted of cDNA or gDNA derived from T cells, B-cell-depleted T cells, or PBMCs. Where available, HLA class I and class II types were taken from metadata supplied by the sample provider and were not determined by assay-based typing.

CDR1 and CDR2, looked up from the germline V gene, are SGHDT and YYEEEE. The V end gives up 2 bases and the J end 4 bases, leaving 15 bases in the junction not matched to a gene. The CDR3 has 18 amino acids, counting the end cysteine and phenylalanine. The sequence is cut down to CDR3 DNA, 54 bases in frame from base 1. The immunoSEQ Assay, a bias-controlled multiplex PCR, was used to amplify TCRbeta CDR3 regions from genomic DNA. In the original analysis: Within the assay, amplification of reference gene primers was used to estimate how many nucleated cells each sample contained. To quantify the absolute abundance of each unique TCRbeta CDR3 rearrangement, sequence reads were collapsed and filtered. Productive Simpson clonality was computed per sample as the square root of Simpson's diversity index over productive rearrangements. The source is immuneACCESS, and TCRdb retained only in-frame sequences with V and J called. Part of the clones is not carried over; for the studies checked, unresolved V genes explain less than half of this, and the remainder is unexplained. That table is the source of V, J and clone size, and D and trimming were worked out from the DNA. Counted in this sample were 55,000 to 75,000 clones; roughly 90% of them appeared once. The ten biggest clones cover roughly 1.3% of the sample.

Details on this clone: Which antigen it targets is not known. The input lacks base qualities; no much larger clone sits a single base away.

Points the paper makes about the study in general: Clinical and demographic metadata were provided uncurated, with the amount varying by source and participant.

The collaborating institutions used their own protocols to collect whole blood in K2EDTA tubes. For TCRbeta analysis, collaborators shipped samples as frozen whole blood, isolated PBMCs, or DNA extracted from either of those sample types. The sample taken for sequencing was peripheral blood. The sequence came from a man between 60 and 75 years old with acute or convalescent COVID-19. The chain was built from TRBV5-6 and TRBJ1-2; 9 central bases correspond to TRBD1. The CDR3 region: CASSFRTGVGAWAYGYTF. Here is the DNA: TGTGCCAGCAGCTTCCGGACAGGGGTAGGGGCTTGGGCCTATGGCTACACCTTC.